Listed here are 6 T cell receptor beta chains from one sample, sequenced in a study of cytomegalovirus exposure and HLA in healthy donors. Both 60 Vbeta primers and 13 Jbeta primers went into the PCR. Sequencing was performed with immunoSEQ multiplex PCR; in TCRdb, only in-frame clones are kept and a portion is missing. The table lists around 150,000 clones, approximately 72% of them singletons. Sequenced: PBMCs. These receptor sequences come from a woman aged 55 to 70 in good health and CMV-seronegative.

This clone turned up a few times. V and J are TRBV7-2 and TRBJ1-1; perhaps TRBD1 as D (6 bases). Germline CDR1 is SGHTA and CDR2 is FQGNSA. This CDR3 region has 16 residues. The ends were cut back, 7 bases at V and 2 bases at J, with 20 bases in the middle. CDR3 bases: TGTGCCAGCACCTGGGACGGGGGCGGGGGTAACACTGAAGCTTTCTTT. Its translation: CASTWDGGGGNTEAFF.

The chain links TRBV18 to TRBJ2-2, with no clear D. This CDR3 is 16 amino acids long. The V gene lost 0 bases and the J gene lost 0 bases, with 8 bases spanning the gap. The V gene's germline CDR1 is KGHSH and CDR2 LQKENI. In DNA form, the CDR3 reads TGTGCCAGCTCACCACCATCGGTAGCGAACACCGGGGAGCTGTTTTTT. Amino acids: CASSPPSVANTGELFF.

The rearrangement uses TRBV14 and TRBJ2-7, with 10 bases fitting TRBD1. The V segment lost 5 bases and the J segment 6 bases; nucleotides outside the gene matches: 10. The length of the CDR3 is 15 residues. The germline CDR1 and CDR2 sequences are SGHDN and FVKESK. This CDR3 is CASSTRTGGWGEQYF. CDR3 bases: TGTGCCAGCAGCACTCGGACAGGGGGATGGGGCGAGCAGTACTTC.

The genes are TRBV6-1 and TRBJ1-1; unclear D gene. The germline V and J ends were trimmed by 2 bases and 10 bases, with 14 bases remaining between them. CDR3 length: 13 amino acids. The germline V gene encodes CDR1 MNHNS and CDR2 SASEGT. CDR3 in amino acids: CASSETRTGGAFF. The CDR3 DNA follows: TGTGCCAGCAGTGAAACGCGGACTGGCGGAGCTTTCTTT.

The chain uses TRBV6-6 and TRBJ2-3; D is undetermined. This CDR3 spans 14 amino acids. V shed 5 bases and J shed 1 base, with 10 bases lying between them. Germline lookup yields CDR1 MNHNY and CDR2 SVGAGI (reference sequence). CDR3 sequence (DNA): TGTGCCAGCAGTCATGGGCAGGGCACAGATACGCAGTATTTT. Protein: CASSHGQGTDTQYF.

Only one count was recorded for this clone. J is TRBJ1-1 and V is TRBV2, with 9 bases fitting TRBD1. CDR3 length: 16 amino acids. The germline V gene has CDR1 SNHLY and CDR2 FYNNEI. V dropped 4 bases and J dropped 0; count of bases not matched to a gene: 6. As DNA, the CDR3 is TGTGCCAGCAGTGGGGACAGGGCAAGAATGAACACTGAAGCTTTCTTT. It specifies CASSGDRARMNTEAFF.